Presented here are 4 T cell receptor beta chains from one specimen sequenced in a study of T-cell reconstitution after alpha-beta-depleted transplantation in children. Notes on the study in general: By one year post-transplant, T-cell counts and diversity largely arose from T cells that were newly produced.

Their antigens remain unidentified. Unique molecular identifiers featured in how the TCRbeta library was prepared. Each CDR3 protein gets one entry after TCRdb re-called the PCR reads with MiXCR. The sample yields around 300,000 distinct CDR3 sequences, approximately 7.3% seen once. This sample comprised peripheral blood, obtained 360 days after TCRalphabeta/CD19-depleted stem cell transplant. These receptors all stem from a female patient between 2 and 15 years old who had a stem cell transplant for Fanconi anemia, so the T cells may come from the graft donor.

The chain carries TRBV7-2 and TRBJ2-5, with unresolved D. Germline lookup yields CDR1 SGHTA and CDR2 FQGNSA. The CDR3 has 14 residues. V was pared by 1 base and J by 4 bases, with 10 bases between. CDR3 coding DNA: TGTGCCAGCAGCTTAGGTCAGGCCTCAGAGACCCAGTACTTC. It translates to CASSLGQASETQYF.

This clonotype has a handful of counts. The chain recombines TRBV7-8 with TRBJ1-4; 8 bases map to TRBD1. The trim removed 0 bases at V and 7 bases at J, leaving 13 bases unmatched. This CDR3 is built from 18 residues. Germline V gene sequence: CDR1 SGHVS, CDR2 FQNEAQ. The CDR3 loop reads CASSLAPSQGAFGEKLFF. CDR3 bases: TGTGCCAGCAGCTTAGCGCCGTCCCAGGGGGCTTTCGGTGAAAAACTGTTTTTT.

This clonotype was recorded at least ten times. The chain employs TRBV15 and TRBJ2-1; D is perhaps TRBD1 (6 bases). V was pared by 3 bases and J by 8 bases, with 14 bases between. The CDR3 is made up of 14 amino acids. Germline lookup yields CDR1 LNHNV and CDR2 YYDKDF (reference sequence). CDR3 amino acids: CATSRDLQGHEQFF. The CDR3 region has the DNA TGTGCCACCAGCAGGGATTTACAGGGCCATGAGCAGTTCTTC.

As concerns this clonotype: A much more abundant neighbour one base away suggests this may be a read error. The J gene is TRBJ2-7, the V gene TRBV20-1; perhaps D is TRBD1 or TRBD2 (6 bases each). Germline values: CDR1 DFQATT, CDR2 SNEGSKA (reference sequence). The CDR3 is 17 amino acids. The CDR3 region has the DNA TGCTGTGCTAGATATGTCGGGGGCTTGAGAAGCTCCTACGAGCAGTACTTC. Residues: CCARYVGGLRSSYEQYF.